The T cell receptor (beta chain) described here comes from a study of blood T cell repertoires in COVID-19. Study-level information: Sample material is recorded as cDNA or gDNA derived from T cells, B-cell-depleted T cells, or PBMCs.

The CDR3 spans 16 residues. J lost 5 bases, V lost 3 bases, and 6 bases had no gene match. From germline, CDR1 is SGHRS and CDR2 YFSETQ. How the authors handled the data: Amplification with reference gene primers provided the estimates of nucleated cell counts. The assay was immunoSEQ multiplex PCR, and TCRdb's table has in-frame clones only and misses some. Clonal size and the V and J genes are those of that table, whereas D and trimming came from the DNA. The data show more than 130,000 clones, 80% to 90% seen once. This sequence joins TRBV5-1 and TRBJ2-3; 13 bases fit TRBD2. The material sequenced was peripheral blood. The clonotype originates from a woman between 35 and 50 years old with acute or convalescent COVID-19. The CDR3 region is CASSYGTSGDLDTQYF. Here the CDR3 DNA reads TGCGCCAGCAGCTATGGGACTAGCGGGGATTTAGATACGCAGTATTTT.